The clone carrying this T cell receptor beta chain was observed a single time. The antigen is not known. This sample stems from a study of T cell responses to AZD1222 COVID-19 vaccine. Germline CDR1 and CDR2: SGHRS and YFSETQ. CDR3 length equals 12 residues. The germline V and J ends were trimmed by 2 bases and 8 bases, with 10 bases remaining between them. Whole-study findings and limits: Baseline antibody screening turned up just a handful of seropositive AZD1222 recipients. At 160-218 and 743-854, vaccine-associated CD4 TCRs were dominant, and they spanned spike. Recipients of two AZD1222 doses showed rising Spike-specific TCR breadth and depth.

The protocol was immunoSEQ multiplex PCR, while the TCRdb copy is restricted to in-frame clones and leaves out a portion. The table lists 95,000 to 110,000 clones, 88% of them singletons. The sequencing used peripheral blood, collected on day 0 of AZD1222 vaccination. The chain has TRBV5-1 and TRBJ1-2; D unresolved. The sequence was collected from an adult in good health. CDR3 bases: TGCGCCAGCAGCTTAGATATCGAGGGCTACACCTTC. Protein sequence: CASSLDIEGYTF.